These 21 T cell receptor beta chains share one sample of origin, sequenced in a study of cytomegalovirus exposure and HLA in healthy donors. Researchers ran the PCR with 60 Vbeta and 13 Jbeta primers. Assay: immunoSEQ multiplex PCR; the TCRdb copy retains only in-frame clones and omits some. The data hold about 180,000 clones, with 75% to 90% observed a single time. The specimen was PBMCs. The receptors stem from a girl aged 5-17 years in good health and CMV-seropositive.

The chain recombines TRBV14 with TRBJ2-1, with D possibly TRBD1 on 5 matching bases. V lost 2 bases, J lost 3 bases, and 14 bases lay in between. Germline lookup yields CDR1 SGHDN and CDR2 FVKESK. This CDR3 is built from 16 residues. The CDR3 region has the DNA TGTGCCAGCAGCCAACTTAAAGGGGCCCACTACAATGAGCAGTTCTTC. As protein: CASSQLKGAHYNEQFF.

The gene calls are TRBV21-1 and TRBJ2-7; the table calls TRBD1, which could not be checked here. TRBV21-1 is flagged as a pseudogene. This CDR3 is built from 18 residues. CDR3 amino acids: CASSPSRAGTFVSYEQYF. The DNA for the CDR3 is TGTGCCAGCAGTCCTTCCCGGGCCGGGACATTTGTGTCCTACGAGCAGTACTTC.

The V and J genes are TRBV6-5 and TRBJ1-2; weak D call: TRBD1 (6 bases). The CDR3 is made up of 13 amino acids. Germline CDR1 MNHEY, CDR2 SVGAGI. Between the trimmed V and J ends, which lost 6 bases and 4 bases, there was a span of 12 bases. The CDR3 sequence: CASRRGAGYGYTF. CDR3 bases: TGTGCCAGCAGGCGGGGGGCGGGCTATGGCTACACCTTC.

V and J are TRBV6-6 and TRBJ2-1, with 7 nucleotides matching TRBD1. The CDR3 contains 16 residues. V was clipped by 0 bases and J by 7 bases; unmatched bases: 9. The germline gives CDR1 MNHNY, CDR2 SVGAGI (reference sequence). CDR3 sequence reads: CASSYSETGPLNEQFF. CDR3 nucleotide sequence: TGTGCCAGCAGTTACTCAGAGACAGGGCCTCTTAATGAGCAGTTCTTC.

V usage is TRBV7-8 and J usage is TRBJ1-5, with 7 nucleotides matching TRBD1. In germline, CDR1 is SGHVS, CDR2 FQNEAQ. V dropped 5 bases and J dropped 1; count of bases not matched to a gene: 8. This CDR3 comprises 16 residues. The CDR3 region has the DNA TGTGCCAGCAGCCTAAACGAGGGGGCCAGCAATCAGCCCCAGCATTTT. This gives the protein CASSLNEGASNQPQHF. The variable domain in full, completed from reference TRBV7-8 and TRBJ1-5, reads GAGVSQSPRYKVAKRGQDVALRCDPISGHVSLFWYQQALGQGPEFLTYFQNEAQLDKSGLPSDRFFAERPEGSVSTLKIQRTQQEDSAVYLCASSLNEGASNQPQHFGDGTRLSIL.

This sequence joins TRBV11-2 and TRBJ2-7; TRBD2 matches 8 bases. V was pared by 1 base and J by 2 bases, with 4 bases of the junction left unmatched. This CDR3 is 15 amino acids long. Germline CDR1 SGHAT, CDR2 FQNNGV. The CDR3 here is CASSLGSGDAYEQYF. As DNA, the CDR3 is TGTGCCAGCAGCTTAGGTAGCGGGGACGCCTACGAGCAGTACTTC.

The chain employs TRBV27 and TRBJ2-7; D possibly corresponds to TRBD2 (6 bases). The V end lost 5 bases, the J end lost 3 bases, and 14 bases lay between the germline ends. The CDR3 sequence is 14 residues long. The V gene's germline CDR1 is MNHEY and CDR2 SMNVEV (reference sequence). The CDR3 region has the DNA TGTGCCAGCAGTCCCGGGAGCGGGCTCTACGAGCAGTACTTC. It yields the protein CASSPGSGLYEQYF.

The rearrangement links TRBV6-5 to TRBJ2-7, with 8 bases fitting TRBD2. Germline CDR1 and CDR2: MNHEY and SVGAGI. V shed 4 bases, J shed 2 bases, and the junction held 4 bases outside the gene matches. The CDR3 is made up of 14 amino acids. Here the CDR3 DNA reads TGTGCCAGCAGTTCGGGACTAGGTGCCTACGAGCAGTACTTC. As protein: CASSSGLGAYEQYF.

This chain joins TRBV5-1 and TRBJ1-1; possibly TRBD1 for D (5 bases). Germline V gives CDR1 SGHRS, CDR2 YFSETQ. V lost 0 bases to trimming and J lost 0 bases, with 9 bases between them. The CDR3 spans 15 residues. CDR3: CASSLARTLNTEAFF. The CDR3 DNA is TGCGCCAGCAGCTTGGCCCGGACACTGAACACTGAAGCTTTCTTT.

In its sample, this clone was seen a few times. V and J are TRBV10-1 and TRBJ2-7, with TRBD2 identical over 14 bases. Unmatched junction bases numbered 1, after V lost 0 bases and J lost 9 bases. The CDR3 runs 14 residues. The germline V gene has CDR1 WNHNN and CDR2 SYGVQD (reference sequence). Here the CDR3 reads CASSESTSGRGQYF. As DNA, the CDR3 is TGCGCCAGCAGTGAGTCGACTAGCGGGAGGGGGCAGTACTTC.

A single count supports this clone. V is TRBV7-9 and J is TRBJ2-3; a possible D gene is TRBD2 (6 bases). V was pared by 6 bases and J by 9 bases, with 13 bases between. The CDR3 contains 12 residues. CDR1 is SEHNR and CDR2 is FQNEAQ in the germline V gene (reference sequence). This CDR3 reads CASRNGGSTQYF. The CDR3 DNA follows: TGTGCCAGCAGAAATGGGGGGTCCACGCAGTATTTT.

This clone came up once. This rearrangement joins TRBV6-5 to TRBJ1-5; D is ambiguous. The CDR3 sequence is 14 residues long. Germline V gene sequence: CDR1 MNHEY, CDR2 SVGAGI. Between the trimmed V and J ends, which lost 0 bases and 6 bases, there was a span of 9 bases. The CDR3 DNA reads as TGTGCCAGCAGTTACTCCCGAGGGAGTCAGCCCCAGCATTTT. Translating it yields CASSYSRGSQPQHF.

The chain has TRBV10-3 and TRBJ2-3, with TRBD1 matching over 10 bases. J lost 3 bases, V lost 6 bases, and 6 bases had no gene match. The germline V gene has CDR1 ENHRY and CDR2 SYGVKD. This CDR3 contains 15 residues. CDR3 sequence (DNA): TGTGCCATCAGACCCGGGACAGGGGTGACAGATACGCAGTATTTT. Amino acid sequence: CAIRPGTGVTDTQYF.

The J gene is TRBJ2-1, the V gene TRBV29-1; 8 nucleotides match TRBD1. Germline loops: CDR1 SQVTM, CDR2 ANQGSEA. Unmatched junction bases numbered 3, after V lost 5 bases and J lost 6 bases. This CDR3 comprises 12 residues. In DNA form, the CDR3 reads TGCAGCGTTTCCGGGACAGGCAATGAGCAGTTCTTC. Residues: CSVSGTGNEQFF.

The chain is built from TRBV7-9 and TRBJ1-2, with 7 positions matching TRBD1. The trim removed 3 bases at V and 8 bases at J, leaving 12 bases unmatched. The CDR3 consists of 15 residues. Germline V lookup: CDR1 SEHNR, CDR2 FQNEAQ (reference sequence). CDR3 in amino acids: CASSFPGGGLFGYTF. CDR3 nucleotides: TGTGCCAGCAGCTTCCCAGGGGGAGGACTATTCGGCTACACCTTC. Full variable domain (outside the CDR3, taken from reference TRBV7-9 and TRBJ1-2): DTGVSQNPRHKITKRGQNVTFRCDPISEHNRLYWYRQTLGQGPEFLTYFQNEAQLEKSRLLSDRFSAERPKGSFSTLEIQRTEQGDSAMYLCASSFPGGGLFGYTFGSGTRLTVV.

This chain uses TRBV5-6 with TRBJ2-3, with 10 bases fitting TRBD2. This CDR3 has 15 residues. The V gene's germline CDR1 is SGHDT and CDR2 YYEEEE. J was trimmed by 4 bases and V by 2 bases; bases with no gene match: 4. CDR3 in DNA: TGTGCCAGCAGCTTCGGGAGCGGGAGGGCAGATACGCAGTATTTT. This encodes CASSFGSGRADTQYF.

This rearrangement joins TRBV5-4 to TRBJ1-2; 7 bases are shared with TRBD1. V lost 4 bases to trimming and J lost 3 bases; unmatched junction nucleotides: 3. The CDR3 covers 13 residues. Germline CDR1 SGHNT, CDR2 YYREEE (reference sequence). Here the CDR3 reads CASSPDRDYGYTF. In nucleotides, the CDR3 is TGTGCCAGCAGCCCTGACAGGGACTATGGCTACACCTTC.

This clone occurred once. The chain links TRBV6-1 to TRBJ2-5; 9 bases align to TRBD1. Germline CDR1 reads MNHNS; CDR2 reads SASEGT. There are 13 residues in the CDR3. The ends lost 6 bases at V and 11 bases at J; junction bases unmatched: 10. This CDR3 is CASRRDRAGEQYF. The CDR3 nucleotides are TGTGCCAGCAGGAGGGACAGGGCGGGAGAGCAGTACTTC.

V usage is TRBV7-3 and J usage is TRBJ2-7; TRBD1 matches at 7 bases. V shed 5 bases, J shed 2 bases, and the junction held 9 bases outside the gene matches. The CDR3 is 15 residues long. Germline V gene data show CDR1 as SGHTA and CDR2 as FQGTGA. CDR3 coding DNA: TGTGCCAGCAGCGCTGGAACAGGGGTTACCTACGAGCAGTACTTC. It translates to CASSAGTGVTYEQYF.

This clone has only a few counts. This chain links TRBV4-1 with TRBJ2-7; 15 positions agree with TRBD2. The CDR3 is 16 amino acids. The J segment lost 6 bases and the V segment lost 4 bases, leaving 7 bases of the junction unmatched. From germline, CDR1 is MGHRA and CDR2 YSYEKL. CDR3 region: CASSPGLAGGPVEQYF. The CDR3 bases are TGCGCCAGCAGCCCCGGACTAGCGGGAGGGCCAGTCGAGCAGTACTTC.

This clone turned up a few times. The genes are TRBV29-1 and TRBJ2-2; 7 bases match TRBD2. CDR1 and CDR2 (germline): SQVTM, ANQGSEA. CDR3 size: 16 residues. J lost 4 bases, V lost 2 bases, and 10 bases had no gene match. CDR3 sequence reads: CSVEFGGRESTGELFF. CDR3 sequence (DNA): TGCAGCGTTGAATTCGGCGGGAGAGAGAGCACCGGGGAGCTGTTTTTT.